The entry that follows covers one TCR beta chain sequence. There are many counts of this clone. No cognate antigen has been identified for it. No base quality values were provided; no much bigger clone lies one nucleotide off. The source of the sample is a study of control samples from healthy donors and cancer patients (dated by TCRdb to 2020 to 2021). V was cut back by 5 bases and J by 3 bases, leaving a gap of 21 bases between them. CDR1 and CDR2 are drawn from the germline V gene: SGDLS, YYNGEE. The CDR3 has 17 amino acids, counting the end cysteine and phenylalanine. Only the CDR3 part of the read is kept: 51 bases, read in frame from the first base. The library was generated by the immunoSEQ multiplex PCR assay. TCRdb holds this immuneACCESS table with in-frame rearrangements only. Some clones are missing; in checked studies, unresolved V genes explain under half, and the rest has no known cause. This sample is represented by 85,000 to 100,000 clones; more than 75% of them were singletons. The top ten clones comprise about 2% of the sample.

The TCR comes from a man aged 55-75 years in good health. Here the chain combines TRBV9 and TRBJ2-1; perhaps TRBD2 is the D gene, with 6 bases matching. Sequenced material: blood. The CDR3 here reads CASRLISGGRVYNEQFF. The base sequence is TGTGCCAGCAGATTAATTAGCGGTGGTAGAGTCTACAATGAGCAGTTCTTC.